This T cell receptor (beta chain) was obtained from a study of blood T cells in healthy people across ages. The CDR3 runs 15 residues. V shed 3 bases, J shed 6 bases, and the junction held 7 bases outside the gene matches. Germline V gives CDR1 MGHDK, CDR2 SYGVNS. It was with a sample-barcoded 5' primer and a J-beta primer mix that a second PCR of roughly 7 to 12 cycles was run. Through a template-switch adaptor with 12 random nucleotides, each cDNA molecule received a tag. Each CDR3 protein gets one entry after TCRdb re-called the 5' RACE reads with MiXCR. The sample gives roughly 1,500,000 distinct CDR3 sequences, roughly 40% of which show up once; less than 8% is in the top ten.

The material sequenced was blood. The receptor's source is a woman aged 18-29 years in good health. The chain employs TRBV25-1 and TRBJ2-2; 7 nucleotides match TRBD2. CDR3 amino acids: CASSEGGKPAGELFF. Written as DNA, the CDR3 is TGTGCCAGCAGTGAGGGAGGGAAACCCGCCGGGGAGCTGTTTTTT.